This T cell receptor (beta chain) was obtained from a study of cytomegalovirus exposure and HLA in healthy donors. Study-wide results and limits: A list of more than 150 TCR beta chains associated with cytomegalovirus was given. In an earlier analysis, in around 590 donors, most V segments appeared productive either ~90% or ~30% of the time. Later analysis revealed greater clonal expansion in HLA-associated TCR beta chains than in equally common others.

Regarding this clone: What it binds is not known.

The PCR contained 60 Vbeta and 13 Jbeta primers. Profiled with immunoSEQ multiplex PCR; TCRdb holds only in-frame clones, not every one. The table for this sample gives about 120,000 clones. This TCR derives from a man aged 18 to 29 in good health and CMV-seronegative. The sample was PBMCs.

Here the CDR3 reads CASSLAYGTSSTEAFF. CDR3 sequence (DNA): TGTGCCAGCAGCTTGGCTTACGGGACATCGAGCACTGAAGCTTTCTTT. The chain recombines TRBV5-8 with TRBJ1-1, with a weak D call TRBD1 (6 bases). V gave up 0 bases and J gave up 4 bases, with 16 bases separating them. CDR3 length: 16 amino acids. Germline V CDR1 and CDR2: SGHTS, YDEGEE. Full variable domain (remainder filled in from reference TRBV5-8 and TRBJ1-1): EAGVTQSPTHLIKTRGQQATLRCSPISGHTSVYWYQQALGLGLQFLLWYDEGEERNRGNFPPRFSGRQFPNYSSELNVNALELEDSALYLCASSLAYGTSSTEAFFGQGTRLTVV.